These 5 T cell receptor beta chains came from one sample sequenced in a study of blood T cell repertoires in COVID-19. Repertoires were generated with immunoSEQ multiplex PCR, while TCRdb's copy carries only in-frame clones and drops some. The table records around 290,000 clones, approximately 90% of them present only once. The sample taken for sequencing was PBMCs or T cells enriched from blood (not recorded which). The receptors stem from a woman between 55 and 75 years old in a cohort exposed to, infected with or recovered from COVID-19 (not recorded which).

CDR3 sequence reads: CAIRVGQHGYTF. The DNA of the CDR3 is TGTGCCATCAGGGTGGGGCAGCATGGCTACACCTTC. The V call is TRBV10-3, the J call TRBJ1-2; TRBD1 is a possible D gene (5 bases). V lost 6 bases and J lost 6, with 11 bases in between. The CDR3 consists of 12 residues. Germline values: CDR1 ENHRY, CDR2 SYGVKD.

This chain's CDR3 is CASGPGHLDSYEQYF. DNA of the CDR3: TGTGCCAGTGGGCCGGGACACCTCGACTCCTACGAGCAGTACTTC. The genes are TRBV19 and TRBJ2-7, with a weak D call TRBD1 (6 bases). This CDR3 comprises 15 residues. Per germline, CDR1 LNHDA and CDR2 SQIVND (reference sequence). V shed 8 bases and J shed 0 bases, with 17 bases lying between them.

This clone occurred once. This chain links TRBV27 with TRBJ1-2, with TRBD1 identical over 10 bases. The CDR3 has 15 amino acids. Losses at the gene ends were 5 bases for V and 8 bases for J; bases not matched to a gene: 11. Germline CDR1 MNHEY, CDR2 SMNVEV (reference sequence). The CDR3: CASSPNRQGARGYTF. The CDR3 bases are TGTGCCAGCAGTCCCAACCGACAGGGGGCTAGAGGCTACACCTTC.

The rearrangement joins TRBV28 to TRBJ2-7; tentatively, D is TRBD1 (6 bases). The ends were cut back, 4 bases at V and 6 bases at J, with 16 bases in the middle. This CDR3 is built from 14 residues. CDR1 and CDR2 (germline): MDHEN, SYDVKM. In DNA form, the CDR3 reads TGTGCCAGCAGTTCAACACAGGGAACGGTCGAGCAGTACTTC. Amino acids: CASSSTQGTVEQYF.

Note on this clone: Other DNA sequences within the sample encode an identical CDR3. The genes are TRBV5-1 and TRBJ1-2; perhaps TRBD1 as D (6 bases). Germline-derived CDR1 and CDR2 are SGHRS and YFSETQ. The CDR3 extends over 13 amino acids. V was shortened by 0 bases and J by 8 bases, with 11 bases between the two germline ends. CDR3 loop: CASSLDRAEGYTF. In nucleotides, the CDR3 is TGCGCCAGCAGCTTGGACAGGGCCGAGGGCTACACCTTC.